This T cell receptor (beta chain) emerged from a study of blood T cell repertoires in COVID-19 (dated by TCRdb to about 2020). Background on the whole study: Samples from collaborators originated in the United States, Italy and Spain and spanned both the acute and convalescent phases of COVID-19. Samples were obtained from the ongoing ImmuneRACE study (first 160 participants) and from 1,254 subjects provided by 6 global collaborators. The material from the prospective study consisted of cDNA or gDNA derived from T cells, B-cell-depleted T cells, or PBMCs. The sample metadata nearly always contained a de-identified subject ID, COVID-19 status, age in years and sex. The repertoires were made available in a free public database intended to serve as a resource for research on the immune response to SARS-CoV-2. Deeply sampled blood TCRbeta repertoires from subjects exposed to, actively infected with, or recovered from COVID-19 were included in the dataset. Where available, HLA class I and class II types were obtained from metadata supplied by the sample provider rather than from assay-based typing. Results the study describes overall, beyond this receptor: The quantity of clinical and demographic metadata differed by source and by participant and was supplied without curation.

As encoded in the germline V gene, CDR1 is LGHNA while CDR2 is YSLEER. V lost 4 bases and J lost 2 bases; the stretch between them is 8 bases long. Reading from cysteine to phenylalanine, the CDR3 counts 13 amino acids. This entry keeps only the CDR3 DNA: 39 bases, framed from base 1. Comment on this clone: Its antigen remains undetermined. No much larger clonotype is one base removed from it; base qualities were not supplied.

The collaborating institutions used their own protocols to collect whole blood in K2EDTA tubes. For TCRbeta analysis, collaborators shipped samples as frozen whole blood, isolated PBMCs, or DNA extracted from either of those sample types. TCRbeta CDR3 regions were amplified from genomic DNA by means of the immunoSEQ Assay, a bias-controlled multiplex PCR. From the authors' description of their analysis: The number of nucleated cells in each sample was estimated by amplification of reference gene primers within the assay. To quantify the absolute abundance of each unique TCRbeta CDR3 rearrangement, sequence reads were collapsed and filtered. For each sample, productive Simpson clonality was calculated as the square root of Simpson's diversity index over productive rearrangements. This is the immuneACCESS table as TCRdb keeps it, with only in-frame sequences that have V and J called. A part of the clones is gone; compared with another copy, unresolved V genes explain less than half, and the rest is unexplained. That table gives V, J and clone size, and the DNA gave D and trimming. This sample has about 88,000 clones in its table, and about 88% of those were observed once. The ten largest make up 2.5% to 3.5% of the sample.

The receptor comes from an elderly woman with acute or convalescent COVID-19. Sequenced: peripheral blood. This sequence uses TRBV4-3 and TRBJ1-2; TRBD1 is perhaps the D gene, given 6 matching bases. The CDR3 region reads CASSRTVNYGYTF. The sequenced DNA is TGCGCCAGCAGCCGGACAGTAAACTATGGCTACACCTTC.